This is a list of T cell receptor beta chains from one sample in a study of T-cell memory formation after mild COVID-19. In TCRdb, the 5' RACE reads were re-called with MiXCR into one record per CDR3 protein. Seen here are 400,000 to 500,000 distinct CDR3 sequences, approximately 20% observed once, and the top ten hold about 8.8%. Sequencing was carried out using PBMCs or a T cell subset sorted from them (not recorded which). The receptors here all came from an adult woman who had mild COVID-19 (a few samples of this study predate the infection). Cell type and time point are not known. Both conserved end residues are part of each CDR3. Fields, in order: J gene, clone size, D gene, V gene, CDR3 DNA, CDR3 protein. A D gene is named only where the DNA matches it firmly. Size tells how often a clone was seen (once, few, many) or the class of an expanded clone, and some rows leave it out.

J gene: TRBJ2-7
clone size: .
D gene: .
V gene: TRBV12-3/TRBV12-4
CDR3 DNA: TGTGCCAGCAGTTCGCCCGGGGGCCGTAGGAACGAGCAGTACTTC
CDR3 protein: CASSSPGGRRNEQYF

J gene: TRBJ2-4
clone size: .
D gene: .
V gene: TRBV7-2
CDR3 DNA: TGTGCCAGCAGCTTGCAACCGACACTAGCCAAAAACATTCAGTACTTC
CDR3 protein: CASSLQPTLAKNIQYF

J gene: TRBJ2-2
clone size: few
D gene: .
V gene: TRBV12-3/TRBV12-4
CDR3 DNA: TGTGCCAGCAGTTTAGACAGGATGACCGGGGAGCTGTTTTTT
CDR3 protein: CASSLDRMTGELFF

J gene: TRBJ2-5
clone size: .
D gene: TRBD2
V gene: TRBV20-1
CDR3 DNA: TGCAGTGCTAGGTCTAGCGGCGAGACCCAGTACTTC
CDR3 protein: CSARSSGETQYF

J gene: TRBJ2-5
clone size: .
D gene: .
V gene: TRBV15
CDR3 DNA: TGTGCCACCAGCAGCCAGGGGGGGCCAGATATCGAGACCCAGTACTTC
CDR3 protein: CATSSQGGPDIETQYF

J gene: TRBJ2-7
clone size: few
D gene: TRBD2
V gene: TRBV18
CDR3 DNA: TGTGCCAGCTCGGATCTGAGACTAGCGGCAAACGAGCAGTACTTC
CDR3 protein: CASSDLRLAANEQYF

J gene: TRBJ2-7
clone size: .
D gene: .
V gene: TRBV5-4
CDR3 DNA: TGTGCCAGCAGCTTGGATTCCGGCGAGCAGTACTTC
CDR3 protein: CASSLDSGEQYF

J gene: TRBJ1-3
clone size: .
D gene: .
V gene: TRBV4-1
CDR3 DNA: TGCGCCAGCAGCCACGATAGTGGAGCTGGAAACACCATATATTTT
CDR3 protein: CASSHDSGAGNTIYF

J gene: TRBJ2-3
clone size: .
D gene: TRBD2
V gene: TRBV6-1
CDR3 DNA: TGTGCCAGCAGTCAGTATAGGACTAGCGGAAACACAGATACGCAGTATTTT
CDR3 protein: CASSQYRTSGNTDTQYF

J gene: TRBJ2-3
clone size: many
D gene: TRBD2
V gene: TRBV20-1
CDR3 DNA: TGCAGTGCTAGTGACGGACTAGCGGGGGGGTATACGCAGTATTTT
CDR3 protein: CSASDGLAGGYTQYF

J gene: TRBJ1-2
clone size: few
D gene: .
V gene: TRBV4-1
CDR3 DNA: TGCGCCAGCAGCCAAGAAAGGCGCTATGGCTACACCTTC
CDR3 protein: CASSQERRYGYTF

J gene: TRBJ1-5
clone size: few
D gene: .
V gene: TRBV20-1
CDR3 DNA: TGCAGTGCTAGAGCGGGGCTCGGGGGTCACAATCAGCCCCAGCATTTT
CDR3 protein: CSARAGLGGHNQPQHF

J gene: TRBJ2-5
clone size: .
D gene: TRBD2
V gene: TRBV5-5
CDR3 DNA: TGTGCCAGCAGCTCGGCGGCGGGGGAGTGGGAGACCCAGTACTTC
CDR3 protein: CASSSAAGEWETQYF

J gene: TRBJ2-2
clone size: .
D gene: .
V gene: TRBV5-5
CDR3 DNA: TGTGCCAGCAGCTTGGCGCTAGATGGAAGGGAGCTGTTTTTT
CDR3 protein: CASSLALDGRELFF

J gene: TRBJ1-2
clone size: .
D gene: .
V gene: TRBV2
CDR3 DNA: TGTGCCAGCAGTGTTAGCAACTATGGCTACACCTTC
CDR3 protein: CASSVSNYGYTF

J gene: TRBJ1-5
clone size: .
D gene: .
V gene: TRBV24-1
CDR3 DNA: TGTGCCATCTGGTCGGCAGAGAATCAGCCCCAGCATTTT
CDR3 protein: CAIWSAENQPQHF

J gene: TRBJ2-1
clone size: .
D gene: TRBD1
V gene: TRBV24-1
CDR3 DNA: TGTGCCACCAGTGATCGGGACAGCCCGAGAGATGAGCAGTTCTTC
CDR3 protein: CATSDRDSPRDEQFF

J gene: TRBJ1-1
clone size: .
D gene: .
V gene: TRBV12-3/TRBV12-4
CDR3 DNA: TGTGCCAGCAGTTTATTCGGCACTGAAGCTTTCTTT
CDR3 protein: CASSLFGTEAFF

J gene: TRBJ2-1
clone size: few
D gene: TRBD2
V gene: TRBV5-1
CDR3 DNA: TGCGCCAGCAGCTTGGGAGCGGGAGGAAGCTCCTACAATGAGCAGTTCTTC
CDR3 protein: CASSLGAGGSSYNEQFF

J gene: TRBJ1-5
clone size: .
D gene: .
V gene: TRBV15
CDR3 DNA: TGTGCCACCAGCAGAGATAACAGGGGCAATCAGCCCCAGCATTTT
CDR3 protein: CATSRDNRGNQPQHF